Each of the 15 T cell receptor beta chains below was sequenced from the same sample in a study of T-cell memory formation after mild COVID-19. TCRdb independently ran MiXCR on the 5' RACE reads; one entry per CDR3 protein. Among a few hundred thousand distinct CDR3 sequences listed, around 27% were seen once. The material sequenced was PBMCs or a T cell subset sorted from them (not recorded which). Source of these receptors: an adult woman who had mild COVID-19 (a few samples of this study predate the infection). Cell type and time point are not known.

This chain joins TRBV7-9 and TRBJ2-7; TRBD2 might be the D (5 bases). V gave up 6 bases and J gave up 2 bases, with 14 bases separating them. Germline V CDR1 and CDR2: SEHNR, FQNEAQ (reference sequence). CDR3 length: 14 amino acids. The CDR3 DNA follows: TGTGCCAGCAGAAGAGCCGGACTCCCCTACGAGCAGTACTTC. It yields the protein CASRRAGLPYEQYF.

The chain is built from TRBV6-4 and TRBJ1-3; 7 bases are a match to TRBD1. Trimming at V came to 3 bases and at J to 2 bases, leaving 1 base not matched to a gene. CDR1 is MRHNA and CDR2 is SNTAGT in the germline V gene. The CDR3 is 14 amino acids. The CDR3 is CASSEGQPGNTIYF. The CDR3 DNA sequence: TGTGCCAGCAGTGAGGGACAGCCTGGAAACACCATATATTTT.

This clonotype turned up a few times. This chain connects TRBV18 to TRBJ1-1; 11 bases line up with TRBD1. Trimming cost V 6 bases and J 6 bases; bases outside gene matches: 3. The CDR3 consists of 13 residues. In germline, CDR1 is KGHSH, CDR2 LQKENI. The CDR3 sequence is CASSPGQGAEAFF. In DNA, the CDR3 is TGTGCCAGCTCTCCGGGACAGGGGGCTGAAGCTTTCTTT.

The V and J genes are TRBV15 and TRBJ2-7; TRBD1 is a possible D gene (5 bases). The CDR3 sequence is 15 residues long. The germline CDR1 and CDR2 sequences are LNHNV and YYDKDF (reference sequence). V lost 0 bases to trimming and J lost 0 bases, with 9 bases between them. This chain's CDR3 is CATSREGVGSYEQYF. The CDR3 nucleotides read TGTGCCACCAGCAGAGAAGGGGTAGGCTCCTACGAGCAGTACTTC. The entire variable domain, with the rest obtained from reference TRBV15 and TRBJ2-7, is as follows: DAMVIQNPRYQVTQFGKPVTLSCSQTLNHNVMYWYQQKSSQAPKLLFHYYDKDFNNEADTPDNFQSRRPNTSFCFLDIRSPGLGDTAMYLCATSREGVGSYEQYFGPGTRLTVT.

The rearrangement uses TRBV6-5 and TRBJ2-7, with a tentative D call TRBD1 (6 bases). This CDR3 comprises 13 residues. Germline CDR1 reads MNHEY; CDR2 reads SVGAGI. Trimming pared 5 bases from V and 2 bases from J, leaving 10 bases between. The CDR3 bases are TGTGCCAGCAGTGAACAGGGACCCTACGAGCAGTACTTC. It codes for CASSEQGPYEQYF.

The chain couples TRBV5-1 to TRBJ1-1; D ambiguous. CDR1 and CDR2 (germline): SGHRS, YFSETQ. The CDR3 consists of 16 residues. V was cut by 1 base and J by 0 bases, with 13 bases left in between. CDR3 amino acids: CASSLLGSEMNTEAFF. Written as DNA, the CDR3 is TGCGCCAGCAGCTTGCTCGGTTCGGAGATGAACACTGAAGCTTTCTTT.

A few counts support this clonotype. The rearrangement uses TRBV10-3 and TRBJ2-4; a possible D gene is TRBD1 (6 bases). The CDR3 contains 16 residues. Germline-derived CDR1 and CDR2 are ENHRY and SYGVKD. Trimming pared 3 bases from V and 0 bases from J, leaving 12 bases between. The CDR3 is CAISERTALAKNIQYF. CDR3 DNA sequence: TGTGCCATCAGTGAACGGACAGCCTTAGCCAAAAACATTCAGTACTTC.

The sample holds a few counts of this clonotype. The rearrangement uses TRBV25-1 and TRBJ2-5; weak D call: TRBD1 (6 bases). The germline CDR1 and CDR2 sequences are MGHDK and SYGVNS. The V gene lost 0 bases and the J gene lost 1 base, with 12 bases spanning the gap. There are 16 residues in the CDR3. As DNA, the CDR3 is TGTGCCAGCAGTGAATATAGGGGACACCCCCAAGAGACCCAGTACTTC. Residues: CASSEYRGHPQETQYF.

The gene calls are TRBV5-1 and TRBJ2-2, with D hard to call. Germline CDR1 is SGHRS and CDR2 is YFSETQ. The CDR3 sequence is 13 residues long. V dropped 1 base and J dropped 6 bases, with 7 bases sitting between them. CDR3 protein: CASSLLDPGELFF. CDR3 nucleotide sequence: TGCGCCAGCAGCTTGCTGGATCCCGGGGAGCTGTTTTTT.

This clonotype has more than one count but fewer than ten. The chain couples TRBV12-3 or TRBV12-4 to TRBJ2-1, with 11 nucleotides matching TRBD2. This CDR3 region has 15 residues. The V and J ends lost 5 bases and 4 bases, in that order; junction bases with no gene match: 4. DNA for the CDR3: TGTGCCAGCAGTACTGCTAGCGGGAGGTACAATGAGCAGTTCTTC. Its protein is CASSTASGRYNEQFF.

V is TRBV4-2 and J is TRBJ2-1; tentatively, D is TRBD2 (5 bases). This CDR3 is built from 14 residues. V shed 4 bases and J shed 2 bases, with 9 bases lying between them. From germline, CDR1 is LGHNA and CDR2 YNFKEQ. The CDR3 loop is CASSPRGTYNEQFF. The CDR3 DNA follows: TGTGCCAGCAGCCCAAGAGGGACCTACAATGAGCAGTTCTTC.

The chain has TRBV4-2 and TRBJ2-1, with D maybe TRBD1 (6 bases). This CDR3 is built from 15 residues. The V end lost 7 bases, the J end lost 7 bases, and 20 bases lay between the germline ends. Germline V lookup: CDR1 LGHNA, CDR2 YNFKEQ. The CDR3 protein is CASTSLGAALNEQFF. The CDR3 DNA reads as TGTGCCAGCACCTCACTGGGGGCCGCTTTGAATGAGCAGTTCTTC.

Here the CDR3 reads CSASHGARTDTQYF. The CDR3 DNA sequence: TGCAGTGCTTCGCACGGGGCCCGCACAGATACGCAGTATTTT. The rearrangement uses TRBV20-1 and TRBJ2-3, with D perhaps assigned TRBD1 or TRBD2 (5 bases each). Germline CDR1 DFQATT, CDR2 SNEGSKA (reference sequence). Deletions cut 5 bases from V and 1 base from J, with 13 bases between. CDR3 length: 14 amino acids.

This clonotype was seen repeatedly, ten times or more. The gene calls are TRBV7-2 and TRBJ2-2; D is unclear. Trimming shortened V by 3 bases and J by 5 bases, and 4 bases separated the two germline ends. Germline V gene lookup returns CDR1 SGHTA and CDR2 FQGNSA. The CDR3 loop spans 12 amino acids. CDR3: CASSFVTGELFF. CDR3 nucleotides: TGTGCCAGCAGCTTTGTTACCGGGGAGCTGTTTTTT.

The rearrangement links TRBV12-3 or TRBV12-4 to TRBJ2-1, with D perhaps matching TRBD2 (6 bases). The CDR3 is 16 residues long. V was clipped by 3 bases and J by 0 bases, with 12 bases between them. In DNA, the CDR3 is TGTGCCAGCAGTTTCGGGGGAGCCTTCTCCTACAATGAGCAGTTCTTC. This encodes CASSFGGAFSYNEQFF.